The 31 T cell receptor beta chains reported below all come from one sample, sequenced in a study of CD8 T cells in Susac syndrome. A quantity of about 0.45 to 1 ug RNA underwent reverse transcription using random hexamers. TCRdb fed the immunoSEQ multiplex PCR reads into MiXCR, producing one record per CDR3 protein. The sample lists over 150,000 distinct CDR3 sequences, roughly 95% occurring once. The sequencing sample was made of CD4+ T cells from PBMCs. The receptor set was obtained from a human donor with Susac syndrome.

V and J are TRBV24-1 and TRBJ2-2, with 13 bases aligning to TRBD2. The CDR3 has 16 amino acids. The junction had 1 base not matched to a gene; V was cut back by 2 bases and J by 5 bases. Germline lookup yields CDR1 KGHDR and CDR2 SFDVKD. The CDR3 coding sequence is TGTGCCACCAGTGATTGGACTAGCGGGAGAACCGGGGAGCTGTTTTTT. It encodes CATSDWTSGRTGELFF.

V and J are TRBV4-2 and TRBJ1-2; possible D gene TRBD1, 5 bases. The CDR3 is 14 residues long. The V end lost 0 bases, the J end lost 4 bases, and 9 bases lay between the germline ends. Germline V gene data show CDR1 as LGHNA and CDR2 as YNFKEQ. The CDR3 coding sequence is TGTGCCAGCAGCCAAGAATCGACAGTCTATGGCTACACCTTC. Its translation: CASSQESTVYGYTF.

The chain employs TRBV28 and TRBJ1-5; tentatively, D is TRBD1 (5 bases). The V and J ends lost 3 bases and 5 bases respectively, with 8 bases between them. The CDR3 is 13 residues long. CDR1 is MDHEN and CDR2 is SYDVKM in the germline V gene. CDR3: CASSFWGDQPQHF. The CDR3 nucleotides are TGTGCCAGCAGTTTCTGGGGCGATCAGCCCCAGCATTTT.

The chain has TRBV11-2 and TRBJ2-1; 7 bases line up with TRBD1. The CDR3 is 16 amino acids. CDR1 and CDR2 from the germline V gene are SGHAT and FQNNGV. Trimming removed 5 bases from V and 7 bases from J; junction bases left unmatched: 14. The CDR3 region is CASSTLAGGIWNEQFF. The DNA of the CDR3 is TGTGCCAGCAGCACGCTTGCAGGGGGAATTTGGAATGAGCAGTTCTTC.

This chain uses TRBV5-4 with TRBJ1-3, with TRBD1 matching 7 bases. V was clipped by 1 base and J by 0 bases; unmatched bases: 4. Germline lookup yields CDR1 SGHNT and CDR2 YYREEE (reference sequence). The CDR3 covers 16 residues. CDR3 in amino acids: CASSLRQGDSGNTIYF. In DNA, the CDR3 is TGTGCCAGCAGCTTGCGACAGGGCGACTCTGGAAACACCATATATTTT. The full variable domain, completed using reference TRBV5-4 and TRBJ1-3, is ETGVTQSPTHLIKTRGQQVTLRCSSQSGHNTVSWYQQALGQGPQFIFQYYREEENGRGNFPPRFSGLQFPNYSSELNVNALELDDSALYLCASSLRQGDSGNTIYFGEGSWLTVV.

The DNA for the CDR3 is TGTGCCTGGAATACCCTCTCTGGAAACACCATATATTTT. Translating it yields CAWNTLSGNTIYF. The chain combines TRBV30 with TRBJ1-3; D call uncertain. V lost 4 bases and J lost 0, with 7 bases in between. CDR1 and CDR2 (germline): GTSNPN, SVGIG (reference sequence). The length of the CDR3 is 13 residues. Supplemented by reference TRBV30 and TRBJ1-3, the full variable domain reads SQTIHQWPATLVQPVGSPLSLECTVEGTSNPNLYWYRQAAGRGLQLLFYSVGIGQISSEVPQNLSASRPQDRQFILSSKKLLLSDSGFYLCAWNTLSGNTIYFGEGSWLTVV.

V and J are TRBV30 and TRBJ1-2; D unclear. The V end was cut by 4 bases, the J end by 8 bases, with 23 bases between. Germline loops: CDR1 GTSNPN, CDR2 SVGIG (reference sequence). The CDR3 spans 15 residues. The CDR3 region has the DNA TGTGCCTGGACTCTGTGGGGTCACGGGAATGAGGGCTACACCTTC. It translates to CAWTLWGHGNEGYTF.

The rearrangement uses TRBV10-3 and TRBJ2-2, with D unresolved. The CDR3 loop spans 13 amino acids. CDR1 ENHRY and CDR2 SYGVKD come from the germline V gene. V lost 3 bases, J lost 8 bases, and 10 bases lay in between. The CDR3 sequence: CAISELPLGELFF. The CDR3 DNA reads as TGTGCCATCAGTGAACTCCCCTTAGGGGAGCTGTTTTTT.

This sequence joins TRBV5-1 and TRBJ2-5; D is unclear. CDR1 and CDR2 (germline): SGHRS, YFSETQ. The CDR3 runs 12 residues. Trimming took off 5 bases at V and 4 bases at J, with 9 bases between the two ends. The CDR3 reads CASSLRRETQYF. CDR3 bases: TGCGCCAGCAGTCTCCGAAGAGAGACCCAGTACTTC.

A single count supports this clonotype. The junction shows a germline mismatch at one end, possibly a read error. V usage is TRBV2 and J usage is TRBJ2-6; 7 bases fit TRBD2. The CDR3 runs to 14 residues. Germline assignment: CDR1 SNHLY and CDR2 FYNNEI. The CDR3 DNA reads TGTGCCAGCGCGGGGGTGGCCGGGGCCAACGTCCTGACCTTC. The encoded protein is CASAGVAGANVLTF. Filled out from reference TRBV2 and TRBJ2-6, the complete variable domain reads EPEVTQTPSHQVTQMGQEVILRCVPISNHLYFYWYRQILGQKVEFLVSFYNNEISEKSEIFDDQFSVERPDGSNFTLKIRSTKLEDSAMYFCASAGVAGANVLTFGAGSRLTVL.

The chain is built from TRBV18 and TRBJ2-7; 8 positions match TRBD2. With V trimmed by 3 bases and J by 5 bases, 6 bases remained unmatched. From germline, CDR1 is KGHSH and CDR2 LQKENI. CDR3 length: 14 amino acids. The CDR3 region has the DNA TGTGCCAGCTCACCTGCCCGGGGGGGGCACGAGCAGTACGTC. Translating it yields CASSPARGGHEQYV.

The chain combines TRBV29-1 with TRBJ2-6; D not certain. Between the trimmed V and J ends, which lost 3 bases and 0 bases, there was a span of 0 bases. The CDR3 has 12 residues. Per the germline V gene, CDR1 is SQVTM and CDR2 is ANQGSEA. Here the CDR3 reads CSVDSGANVLTF. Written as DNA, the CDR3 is TGCAGCGTTGACTCTGGGGCCAACGTCCTGACTTTC.

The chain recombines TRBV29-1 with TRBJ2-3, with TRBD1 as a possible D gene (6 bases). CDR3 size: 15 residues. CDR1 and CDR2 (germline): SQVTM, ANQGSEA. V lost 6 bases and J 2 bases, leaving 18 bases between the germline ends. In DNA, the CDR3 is TGCAGCGTAGATCTCCAGGACAGAATCACAGATACGCAGTATTTT. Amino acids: CSVDLQDRITDTQYF.

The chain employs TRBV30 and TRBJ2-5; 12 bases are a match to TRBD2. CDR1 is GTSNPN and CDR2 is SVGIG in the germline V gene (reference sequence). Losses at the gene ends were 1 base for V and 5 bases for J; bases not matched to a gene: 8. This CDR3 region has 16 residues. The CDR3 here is CAWSALSSGRVETQYF. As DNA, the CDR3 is TGTGCCTGGAGTGCTCTGTCTAGCGGGAGGGTCGAGACCCAGTACTTC.

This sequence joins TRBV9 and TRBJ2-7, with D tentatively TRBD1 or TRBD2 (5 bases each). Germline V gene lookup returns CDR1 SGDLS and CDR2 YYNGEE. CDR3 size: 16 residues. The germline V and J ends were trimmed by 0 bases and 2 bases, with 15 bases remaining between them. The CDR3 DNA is TGTGCCAGCAGCGTAGACCCCGGGACCGTGGCCTACGAGCAGTACTTC. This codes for CASSVDPGTVAYEQYF.

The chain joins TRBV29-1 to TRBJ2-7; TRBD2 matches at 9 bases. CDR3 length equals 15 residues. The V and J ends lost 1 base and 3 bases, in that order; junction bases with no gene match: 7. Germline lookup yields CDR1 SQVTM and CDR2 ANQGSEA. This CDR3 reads CSVEASSGRSYEQYF. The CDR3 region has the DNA TGCAGCGTTGAAGCCAGTAGCGGGAGAAGCTACGAGCAGTACTTC.

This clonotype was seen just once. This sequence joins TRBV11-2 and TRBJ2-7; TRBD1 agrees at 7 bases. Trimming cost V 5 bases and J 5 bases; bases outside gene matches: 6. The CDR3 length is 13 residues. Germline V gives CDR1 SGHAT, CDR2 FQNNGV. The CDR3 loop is CASSGDRVDEQYF. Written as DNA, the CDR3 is TGTGCCAGCAGCGGAGACAGGGTTGACGAGCAGTACTTC.

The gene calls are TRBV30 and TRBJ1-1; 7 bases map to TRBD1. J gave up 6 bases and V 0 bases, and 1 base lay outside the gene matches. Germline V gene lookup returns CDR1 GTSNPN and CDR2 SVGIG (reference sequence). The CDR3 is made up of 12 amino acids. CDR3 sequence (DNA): TGTGCCTGGAGTGTAGGGACAGCTGAAGCTTTCTTT. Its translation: CAWSVGTAEAFF. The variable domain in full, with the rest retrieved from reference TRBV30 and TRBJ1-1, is SQTIHQWPATLVQPVGSPLSLECTVEGTSNPNLYWYRQAAGRGLQLLFYSVGIGQISSEVPQNLSASRPQDRQFILSSKKLLLSDSGFYLCAWSVGTAEAFFGQGTRLTVV.

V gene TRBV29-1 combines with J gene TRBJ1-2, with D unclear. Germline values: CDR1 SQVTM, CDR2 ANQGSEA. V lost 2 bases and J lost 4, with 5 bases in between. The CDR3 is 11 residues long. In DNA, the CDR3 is TGCAGCGTTGAACGGTTCTATGGCTACACCTTC. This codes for CSVERFYGYTF.

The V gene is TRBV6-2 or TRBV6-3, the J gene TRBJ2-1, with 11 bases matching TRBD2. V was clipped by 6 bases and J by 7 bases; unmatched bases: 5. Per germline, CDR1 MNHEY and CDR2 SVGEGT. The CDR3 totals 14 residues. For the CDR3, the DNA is TGTGCCAGCAGCTCACTAGCGGGGGAAAATGAGCAGTTCTTC. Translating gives CASSSLAGENEQFF.

The CDR3 sequence: CSVLVGGITPDTQYF. For the CDR3, the DNA is TGCAGTGTTCTGGTTGGGGGAATAACTCCAGATACGCAGTATTTT. V usage is TRBV20-1 and J usage is TRBJ2-3; D could derive from TRBD1 or TRBD2 (5 bases each). The CDR3 extends over 15 amino acids. V lost 7 bases to trimming and J lost 4 bases, with 21 bases between them. Germline V gives CDR1 DFQATT, CDR2 SNEGSKA (reference sequence).

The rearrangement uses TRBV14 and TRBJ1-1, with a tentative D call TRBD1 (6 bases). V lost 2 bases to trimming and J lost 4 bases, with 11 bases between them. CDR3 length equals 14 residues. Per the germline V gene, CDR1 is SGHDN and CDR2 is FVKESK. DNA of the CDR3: TGTGCCAGCAGCCAACTACAGGGCGGCACTGAAGCTTTCTTT. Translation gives CASSQLQGGTEAFF.

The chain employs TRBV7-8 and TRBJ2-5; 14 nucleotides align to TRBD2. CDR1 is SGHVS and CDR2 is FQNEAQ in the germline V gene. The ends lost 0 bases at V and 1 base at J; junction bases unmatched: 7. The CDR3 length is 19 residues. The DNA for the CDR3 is TGTGCCAGCAGCTTAGCCCCCCGACTAGCGGGGGGGATCCAAGAGACCCAGTACTTC. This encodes CASSLAPRLAGGIQETQYF. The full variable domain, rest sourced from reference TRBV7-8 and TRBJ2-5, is GAGVSQSPRYKVAKRGQDVALRCDPISGHVSLFWYQQALGQGPEFLTYFQNEAQLDKSGLPSDRFFAERPEGSVSTLKIQRTQQEDSAVYLCASSLAPRLAGGIQETQYFGPGTRLLVL.

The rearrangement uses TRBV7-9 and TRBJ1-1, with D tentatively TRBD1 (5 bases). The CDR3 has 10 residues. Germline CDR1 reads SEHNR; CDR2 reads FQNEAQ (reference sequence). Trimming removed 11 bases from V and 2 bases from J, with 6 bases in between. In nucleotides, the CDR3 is TGTGCCGGGGCTAACACTGAAGCTTTCTTT. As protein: CAGANTEAFF.

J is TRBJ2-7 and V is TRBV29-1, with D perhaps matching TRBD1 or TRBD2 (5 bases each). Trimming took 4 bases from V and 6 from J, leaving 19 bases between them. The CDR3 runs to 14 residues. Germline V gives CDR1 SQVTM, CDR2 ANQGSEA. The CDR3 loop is CSVGDGFGGAEQYF. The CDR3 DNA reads TGCAGCGTTGGGGACGGTTTTGGTGGAGCCGAGCAGTACTTC.

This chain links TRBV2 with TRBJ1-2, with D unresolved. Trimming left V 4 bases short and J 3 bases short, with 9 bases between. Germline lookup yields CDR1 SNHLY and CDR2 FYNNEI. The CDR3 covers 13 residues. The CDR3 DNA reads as TGTGCCAGCAGTGGCGACACCTACTATGGCTACACCTTC. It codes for CASSGDTYYGYTF.

The CDR3 loop reads CSASRNNEKLFF. In DNA form, the CDR3 reads TGCAGTGCTAGTAGGAATAATGAAAAACTGTTTTTT. The gene calls are TRBV20-1 and TRBJ1-4; D is undetermined. Germline V gene lookup returns CDR1 DFQATT and CDR2 SNEGSKA (reference sequence). The V gene lost 3 bases and the J gene lost 4 bases, with 6 bases spanning the gap. CDR3 length: 12 residues.

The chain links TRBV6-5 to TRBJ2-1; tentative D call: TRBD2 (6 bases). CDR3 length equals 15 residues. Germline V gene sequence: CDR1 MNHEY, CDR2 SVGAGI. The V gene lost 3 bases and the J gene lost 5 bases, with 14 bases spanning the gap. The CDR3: CASSYSGEFNNEQFF. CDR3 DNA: TGTGCCAGCAGTTATTCGGGGGAGTTTAACAATGAGCAGTTCTTC.

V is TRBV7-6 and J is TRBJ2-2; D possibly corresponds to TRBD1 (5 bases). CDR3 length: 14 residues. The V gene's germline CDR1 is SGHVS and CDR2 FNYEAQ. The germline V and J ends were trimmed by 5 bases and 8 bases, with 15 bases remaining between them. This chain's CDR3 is CASSLLRVQGELFF. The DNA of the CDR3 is TGTGCCAGCAGCCTTCTCAGGGTTCAGGGGGAGCTGTTTTTT.

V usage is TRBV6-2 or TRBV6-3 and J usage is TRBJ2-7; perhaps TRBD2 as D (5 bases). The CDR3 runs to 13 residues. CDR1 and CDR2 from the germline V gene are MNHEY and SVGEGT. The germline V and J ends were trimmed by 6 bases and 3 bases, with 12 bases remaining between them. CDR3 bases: TGTGCCAGCAGCGCACTAGTGAACTACGAGCAGTACGTC. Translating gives CASSALVNYEQYV.

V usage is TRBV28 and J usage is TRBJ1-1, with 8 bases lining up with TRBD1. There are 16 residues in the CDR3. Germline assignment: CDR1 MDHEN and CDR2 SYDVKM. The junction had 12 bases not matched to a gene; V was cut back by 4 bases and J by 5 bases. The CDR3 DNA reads TGTGCCAGCAGTTCATCCCGGACAGGGTCAGTGACTGAAGCTTTCTTT. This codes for CASSSSRTGSVTEAFF.